This T cell receptor (beta chain) was observed in a study of cytomegalovirus exposure and HLA in healthy donors. Background on the study: The same platform was used for the 100 to 150 validation repertoires as for the approximately 730 first-cohort repertoires, as reported in a later analysis.

Produced via immunoSEQ multiplex PCR; TCRdb's table is partial and in-frame only. The sample yields about 180,000 clones, approximately 81% seen once. This clone is a singleton in its sample. The antigen is undetermined. The donors were members of the validation cohort comprising over a hundred subjects, separate from the roughly 730-subject first cohort. The junction had 4 bases not matched to a gene; V was cut back by 2 bases and J by 3 bases. The CDR3 is 14 amino acids. CDR1 is MNHEY and CDR2 is SVGAGI in the germline V gene. Study findings and constraints: Overall, about 160 TCR beta chains were annotated as cytomegalovirus-associated.

The source material was PBMCs. The clonotype was recovered from a man between 18 and 29 years old in good health and CMV-seropositive. This rearrangement joins TRBV6-5 to TRBJ2-7, with 7 bases matching TRBD1. CDR3 in amino acids: CASSYGDRDYEQYF. The CDR3 nucleotides are TGTGCCAGCAGTTACGGTGACAGGGACTACGAGCAGTACTTC.